The clone carrying this TCR beta chain has at least ten counts. Its matching antigen is unknown. Unique molecular identifiers were incorporated during preparation of the TCRbeta library. TCRdb called the PCR reads again in MiXCR, with one record for every CDR3 protein. The table lists about 580,000 distinct CDR3 sequences, about 23% of them singletons. The entry originates in a study of T-cell reconstitution after alpha-beta-depleted transplantation in children. Study-wide findings and caveats: T-cell numbers and diversity, one year after transplant, stemmed largely from T cells that were newly produced.

The clonotype comes from a boy under two years old who had a stem cell transplant for acute myeloid leukemia, so the T cells may come from the graft donor. The material sequenced was PBMCs, mostly from graft donor cells, taken 360 days after TCRalphabeta/CD19-depleted stem cell transplant.

CDR3: CASRHTVNTEAFF. The CDR3 DNA is TGTGCCAGCAGACACACAGTGAACACTGAAGCTTTCTTT. The V and J genes are TRBV3-1 and TRBJ1-1; D is undetermined. This CDR3 contains 13 residues. Germline values: CDR1 LGHDT, CDR2 YNNKEL (reference sequence). V lost 6 bases to trimming and J lost 0 bases, with 8 bases between them.